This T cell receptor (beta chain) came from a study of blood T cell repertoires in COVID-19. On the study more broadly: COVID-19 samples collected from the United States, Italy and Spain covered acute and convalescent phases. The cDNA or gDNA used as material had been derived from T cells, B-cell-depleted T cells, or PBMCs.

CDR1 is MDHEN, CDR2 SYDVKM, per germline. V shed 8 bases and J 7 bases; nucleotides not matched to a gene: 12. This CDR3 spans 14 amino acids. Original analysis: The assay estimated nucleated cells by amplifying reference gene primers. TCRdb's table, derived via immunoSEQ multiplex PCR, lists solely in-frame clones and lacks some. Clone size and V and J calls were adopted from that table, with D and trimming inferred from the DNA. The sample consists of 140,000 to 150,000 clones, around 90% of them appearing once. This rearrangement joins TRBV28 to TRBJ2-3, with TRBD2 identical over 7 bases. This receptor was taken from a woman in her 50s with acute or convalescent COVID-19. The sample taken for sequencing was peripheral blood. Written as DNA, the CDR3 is TGTGCCAGCGGAATCGGGGGGTCAGGGTATACGCAGTATTTT. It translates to CASGIGGSGYTQYF.